This paragraph reports one TCR beta chain. In its sample, this clone was seen many times. Its recognized antigen is unknown. The record has no base qualities; no much larger clone is one base away. The data originate from a study of blood T cell repertoires in COVID-19 (dated by TCRdb to about 2020). Background for the entire study: Samples from collaborators originated in the United States, Italy and Spain and spanned both the acute and convalescent phases of COVID-19. Where available, HLA class I and class II types were taken from metadata supplied by the sample provider and were not determined by assay-based typing. Subjects who had been exposed to COVID-19, were actively infected with it, or had recovered from it provided the deeply sampled blood TCRbeta repertoires that made up the dataset. Samples were obtained from the ongoing ImmuneRACE study (first 160 participants) and from 1,000 to 1,500 subjects provided by 6 global collaborators. The repertoires were released in a freely available public database meant as a resource for research on the immune response to SARS-CoV-2. The prospective study material was composed of cDNA or gDNA derived from T cells, B-cell-depleted T cells, or PBMCs. Sample metadata almost always included a de-identified subject ID, COVID-19 status, age in years and sex. Results the study describes overall, beyond this receptor: How much clinical and demographic metadata was included differed by source and by participant, and the metadata was provided uncurated.

CDR1 is given as SEHNR and CDR2 as FQNEAQ, both from the germline V gene (reference sequence). The CDR3 covers 12 residues, taking in both the cysteine and the phenylalanine. Just CDR3 DNA is preserved here, 36 bases in frame from base 1. V is reduced by 1 base and J by 12 bases, leaving a spacing of 11 bases between them. Whole blood was collected in K2EDTA tubes by collaborating institutions according to the institutions' own protocols. For TCRbeta analysis, collaborators shipped samples as frozen whole blood, isolated PBMCs, or DNA extracted from either of those sample types. The immunoSEQ Assay, a bias-controlled multiplex PCR, was used to amplify TCRbeta CDR3 regions from genomic DNA. The original pipeline was this. The number of nucleated cells in each sample was estimated from the amplification of reference gene primers within the assay. To quantify the absolute abundance of each unique TCRbeta CDR3 rearrangement, sequence reads were collapsed and filtered. For each sample, productive Simpson clonality was calculated as the square root of Simpson's diversity index over productive rearrangements. TCRdb holds this immuneACCESS table with in-frame rearrangements only. Some clones are missing; in checked studies, unresolved V genes explain under half, and the rest has no known cause. D and trimming were read from the DNA, whereas the V and J calls and clone size are those reported in that table. The sample contains around 150,000 clones, around four fifths of them found a single time. The ten top clones hold 20% to 25% of the sample.

Here the chain combines TRBV7-9 and TRBJ2-3; the D gene is perhaps TRBD1, on 6 matching bases. This receptor was taken from an elderly woman with acute or convalescent COVID-19. Sequenced sample: peripheral blood. CDR3 region: CASSLGQAAQYF. Read as DNA, the sequence is TGTGCCAGCAGCTTAGGACAGGCTGCTCAGTATTTT.